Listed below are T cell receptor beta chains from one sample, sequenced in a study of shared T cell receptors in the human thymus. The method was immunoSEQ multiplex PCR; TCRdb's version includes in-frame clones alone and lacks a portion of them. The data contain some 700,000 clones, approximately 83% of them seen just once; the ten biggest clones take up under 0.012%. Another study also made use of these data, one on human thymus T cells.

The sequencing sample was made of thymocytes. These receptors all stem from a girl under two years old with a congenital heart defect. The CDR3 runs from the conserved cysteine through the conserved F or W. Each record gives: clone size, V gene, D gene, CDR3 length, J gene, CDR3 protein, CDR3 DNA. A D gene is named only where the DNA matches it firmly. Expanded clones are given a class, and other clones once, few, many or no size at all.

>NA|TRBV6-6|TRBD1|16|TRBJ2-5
CASSYGSGGEQETQYF
TGTGCCAGCAGTTACGGGTCAGGGGGCGAACAAGAGACCCAGTACTTC
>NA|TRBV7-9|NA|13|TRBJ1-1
CAVGGGMATEAFF
TGTGCCGTGGGGGGGGGAATGGCCACTGAAGCTTTCTTT
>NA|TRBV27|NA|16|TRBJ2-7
CASSLNPGRGAHEQYF
TGTGCCAGCAGTTTAAACCCCGGCCGGGGGGCCCACGAGCAGTACTTC
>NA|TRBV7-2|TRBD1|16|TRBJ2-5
CASSSWTGKFEETQYF
TGTGCCAGCAGCTCATGGACAGGGAAGTTCGAAGAGACCCAGTACTTC
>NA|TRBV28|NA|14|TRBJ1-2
CASRATYPSEGYTF
TGTGCCAGCCGAGCTACATACCCCTCGGAGGGCTACACCTTC
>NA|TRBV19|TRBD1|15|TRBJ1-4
CASSIPRGQGIKLFF
TGTGCCAGTAGTATACCCCGCGGACAGGGAATAAAACTGTTTTTT
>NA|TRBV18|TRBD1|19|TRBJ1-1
CASSRGTGGPRTEGTEAFF
TGTGCCAGCTCACGAGGGACAGGGGGCCCAAGAACAGAGGGCACTGAAGCTTTCTTT
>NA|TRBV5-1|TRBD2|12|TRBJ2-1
CASSYFGGGQFF
TGCGCCAGCAGCTACTTCGGGGGGGGGCAGTTCTTC
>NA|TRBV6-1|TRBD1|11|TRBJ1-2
CASRKTGAYTF
TGTGCCAGCAGGAAGACAGGGGCCTACACCTTC
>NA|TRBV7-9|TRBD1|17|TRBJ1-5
CASSLGDQQGANQPQHF
TGTGCCAGCAGCTTAGGGGACCAACAGGGGGCAAATCAGCCCCAGCATTTT
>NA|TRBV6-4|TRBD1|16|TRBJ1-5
CASSAPGQISNQPQHF
TGTGCCAGCAGTGCCCCGGGACAGATTAGCAATCAGCCCCAGCATTTT
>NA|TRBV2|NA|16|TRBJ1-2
CASSLPWTAPNYGYTF
TGTGCCAGCAGCCTACCCTGGACAGCTCCTAACTATGGCTACACCTTC
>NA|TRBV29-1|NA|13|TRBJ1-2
CSVETQRGYGYTF
TGCAGCGTCGAGACTCAACGGGGCTATGGCTACACCTTC
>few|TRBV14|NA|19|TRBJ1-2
CASSQDGIGMEGYNYGYTF
TGTGCCAGCAGCCAAGATGGGATCGGTATGGAGGGGTACAACTATGGCTACACCTTC
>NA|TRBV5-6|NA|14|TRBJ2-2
CASSRTRDTGELFF
TGTGCCAGCAGCAGGACTCGAGACACCGGGGAGCTGTTTTTT
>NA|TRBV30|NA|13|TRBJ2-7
CALLRSDRYEQYF
TGTGCCCTACTCAGGTCAGACAGGTACGAGCAGTACTTC
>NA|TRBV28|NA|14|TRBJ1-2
CASSMEGLGYGYTF
TGTGCCAGCAGCATGGAGGGACTGGGGTATGGCTACACCTTC
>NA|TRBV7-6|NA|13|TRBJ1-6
CASSFGPRPPLHF
TGTGCCAGCAGCTTTGGGCCACGGCCACCCCTCCACTTT
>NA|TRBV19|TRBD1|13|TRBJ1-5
CASLGQGRQPQHF
TGTGCCAGTTTGGGACAGGGAAGGCAGCCCCAGCATTTT
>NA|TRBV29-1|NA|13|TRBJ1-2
CSVEDRQVYGYTF
TGCAGCGTTGAAGATCGTCAGGTCTATGGCTACACCTTC
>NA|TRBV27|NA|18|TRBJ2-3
CASSLFSQALIGTDTQYF
TGTGCCAGCAGTTTATTCTCTCAGGCTTTGATAGGCACAGATACGCAGTATTTT
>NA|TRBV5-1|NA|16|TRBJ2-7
CASSLAAGRRSYEQYF
TGCGCCAGCAGCTTGGCCGCGGGAAGAAGGTCCTACGAGCAGTACTTC
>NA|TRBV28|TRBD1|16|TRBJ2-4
CASSPPGTGGWDIQYF
TGTGCCAGCAGCCCACCCGGGACAGGGGGCTGGGACATTCAGTACTTC
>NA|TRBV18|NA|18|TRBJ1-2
CASSPLTRQALLNYGYTF
TGTGCCAGCTCACCCTTGACCCGACAGGCCCTATTGAACTATGGCTACACCTTC
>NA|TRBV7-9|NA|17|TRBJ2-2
CASSLGPLLANTGELFF
TGTGCCAGCAGCTTAGGCCCCCTTCTAGCGAACACCGGGGAGCTGTTTTTT
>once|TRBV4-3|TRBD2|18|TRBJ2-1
CASSQDKASGGSYNEQFF
TGCGCCAGCAGCCAAGATAAGGCTAGCGGGGGCTCCTACAATGAGCAGTTCTTC
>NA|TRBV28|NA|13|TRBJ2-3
CASEHRVTDTQYF
TGTGCCAGCGAGCACAGGGTGACAGATACGCAGTATTTT
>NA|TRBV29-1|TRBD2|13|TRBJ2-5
CSARGGGQETQYF
TGCAGCGCCCGTGGGGGGGGCCAAGAGACCCAGTACTTC
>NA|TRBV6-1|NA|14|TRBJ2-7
CASLNVGGPYEQYF
TGTGCCAGCCTAAACGTGGGGGGGCCCTACGAGCAGTACTTC
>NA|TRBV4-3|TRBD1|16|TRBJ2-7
CASSQDHPGTGDEQYF
TGCGCCAGCAGCCAAGACCATCCCGGGACAGGGGACGAGCAGTACTTC
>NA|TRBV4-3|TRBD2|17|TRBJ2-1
CASSQDLAGRHYNEQFF
TGCGCCAGCAGCCAAGATCTAGCGGGACGGCACTACAATGAGCAGTTCTTC
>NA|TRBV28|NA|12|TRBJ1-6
CASSPIVSPLHF
TGTGCCAGCAGTCCGATAGTGTCACCCCTCCACTTT
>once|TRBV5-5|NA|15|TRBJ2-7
CASSLAPRFHHEQYF
TGTGCCAGCAGCTTGGCCCCTCGGTTTCACCACGAGCAGTACTTC
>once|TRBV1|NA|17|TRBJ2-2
CTSSQLAGIVGTGELFF
TGCACCAGCAGCCAACTAGCGGGAATTGTCGGCACCGGGGAGCTGTTTTTT
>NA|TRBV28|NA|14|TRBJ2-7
CASRPKIIGHQQYF
TGTGCCAGCCGCCCAAAAATTATCGGACATCAGCAGTACTTC
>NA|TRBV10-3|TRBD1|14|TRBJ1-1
CAISDWTGNTEAFF
TGTGCCATCAGTGACTGGACAGGGAACACTGAAGCTTTCTTT
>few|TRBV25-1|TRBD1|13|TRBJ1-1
CASSGQGNTEAFF
TGTGCCAGCAGTGGACAGGGGAACACTGAAGCTTTCTTT